One sample yielded the 29 T cell receptor beta chains listed below, sequenced in a study of control samples from healthy donors and cancer patients. Sequencing used immunoSEQ multiplex PCR; TCRdb keeps in-frame clones, though not all of them. This table holds under 150,000 clones, just over 90% found once. Sequences were obtained from PBMCs. The receptor source for this set is a man aged 50 or older with head and neck cancer.

The J gene is TRBJ1-5, the V gene TRBV15; no firm D call. CDR1 and CDR2 (germline): LNHNV, YYDKDF (reference sequence). Trimming took off 3 bases at V and 2 bases at J, with 5 bases between the two ends. This CDR3 has 13 residues. CDR3 DNA: TGTGCCACCAGCAGGGCGGGCAATCAGCCCCAGCATTTT. It encodes CATSRAGNQPQHF. Based on the CDR3 plus reference TRBV15 and TRBJ1-5, the full variable domain is DAMVIQNPRYQVTQFGKPVTLSCSQTLNHNVMYWYQQKSSQAPKLLFHYYDKDFNNEADTPDNFQSRRPNTSFCFLDIRSPGLGDTAMYLCATSRAGNQPQHFGDGTRLSIL.

The V call is TRBV5-1, the J call TRBJ1-3; no firm D call. This CDR3 spans 15 amino acids. Trimming removed 4 bases from V and 7 bases from J, with 18 bases in between. Germline-derived CDR1 and CDR2 are SGHRS and YFSETQ. For the CDR3, the DNA is TGCGCCAGCAGCCCTGGAGGATCCCAAGCGAACACCATATATTTT. The encoded protein is CASSPGGSQANTIYF.

V is TRBV9 and J is TRBJ2-3, with 8 bases lining up with TRBD2. Germline CDR1 is SGDLS and CDR2 is YYNGEE. V was pared by 3 bases and J by 6 bases, with 9 bases of the junction left unmatched. The CDR3 contains 15 residues. The CDR3: CASSARAGASDTQYF. As DNA, the CDR3 is TGTGCCAGCAGCGCCCGAGCGGGGGCGAGCGATACGCAGTATTTT.

This clone was observed once. This chain links TRBV28 with TRBJ1-3, with D possibly being TRBD1 (5 bases). The V end lost 1 base, the J end lost 0 bases, and 13 bases lay between the germline ends. Germline V gene lookup returns CDR1 MDHEN and CDR2 SYDVKM. The CDR3 totals 17 residues. CDR3 residues: CASSLLPRQSSGNTIYF. The CDR3 DNA reads as TGTGCCAGCAGTTTATTGCCTCGACAGTCCTCTGGAAACACCATATATTTT.

The count of this clone is one. V and J are TRBV28 and TRBJ1-2; D is perhaps TRBD1 (5 bases). The CDR3 runs to 12 residues. Trimming pared 8 bases from V and 3 bases from J, leaving 10 bases between. CDR1 MDHEN and CDR2 SYDVKM come from the germline V gene. The CDR3 spells CASLGADYGYTF. For the CDR3, the DNA is TGTGCCAGCCTAGGGGCAGACTATGGCTACACCTTC.

The rearrangement uses TRBV29-1 and TRBJ2-2; 8 nucleotides match TRBD2. This CDR3 comprises 17 residues. V was clipped by 5 bases and J by 2 bases; unmatched bases: 13. The germline CDR1 and CDR2 sequences are SQVTM and ANQGSEA. This CDR3 reads CSVSPTGGGYNTGELFF. In nucleotides, the CDR3 is TGCAGCGTTTCACCCACTGGCGGGGGGTATAACACCGGGGAGCTGTTTTTT.

This sequence joins TRBV19 and TRBJ2-1; weak D call: TRBD2 (5 bases). Per germline, CDR1 LNHDA and CDR2 SQIVND (reference sequence). This CDR3 is 13 amino acids long. Trimming shortened V by 6 bases and J by 6 bases, and 12 bases separated the two germline ends. DNA of the CDR3: TGTGCCAGTAGGACTAATGTTGGCAATGAGCAGTTCTTC. Residues: CASRTNVGNEQFF. Together with reference TRBV19 and TRBJ2-1, the CDR3 gives the full variable domain: DGGITQSPKYLFRKEGQNVTLSCEQNLNHDAMYWYRQDPGQGLRLIYYSQIVNDFQKGDIAEGYSVSREKKESFPLTVTSAQKNPTAFYLCASRTNVGNEQFFGPGTRLTVL.

The V gene is TRBV5-6, the J gene TRBJ1-6, with D maybe TRBD1 (6 bases). Germline CDR1 SGHDT, CDR2 YYEEEE. Deletions cut 0 bases from V and 7 bases from J, with 14 bases between. The CDR3 consists of 16 residues. This chain's CDR3 is CASSLEFGGANSPLHF. The CDR3 nucleotides are TGTGCCAGCAGCTTGGAGTTCGGGGGGGCGAATTCACCCCTCCACTTT.

The CDR3 here is CASSEGQGFMETQYF. The CDR3 coding sequence is TGCGCCAGCAGCGAGGGACAGGGCTTTATGGAGACCCAGTACTTC. The chain recombines TRBV5-1 with TRBJ2-5; 9 nucleotides line up with TRBD1. CDR1 is SGHRS, CDR2 YFSETQ, per germline. CDR3 length equals 15 residues. After removal of 4 bases from V and 5 bases from J, the junction contained 9 bases not matched to a gene.

The V call is TRBV4-1, the J call TRBJ2-5; D is undetermined. Germline CDR1 and CDR2: MGHRA and YSYEKL. V lost 0 bases and J lost 4, with 9 bases in between. The CDR3 spans 14 residues. For the CDR3, the DNA is TGCGCCAGCAGCCAAGAAGAGCCGCGAGAGACCCAGTACTTC. It is translated as CASSQEEPRETQYF.

Written as DNA, the CDR3 is TGCGCCAGCAGCCAAGAGCTGGGGGAAACATATGGCTACACCTTC. It translates to CASSQELGETYGYTF. This chain joins TRBV4-1 and TRBJ1-2; a weak D match, TRBD1 (5 bases). This CDR3 has 15 amino acids. Germline V gene data show CDR1 as MGHRA and CDR2 as YSYEKL. The ends were cut back, 0 bases at V and 5 bases at J, with 13 bases in the middle.

This chain joins TRBV7-9 and TRBJ2-7, with D unclear. The length of the CDR3 is 14 residues. Germline-derived CDR1 and CDR2 are SEHNR and FQNEAQ (reference sequence). Trimming removed 5 bases from V and 3 bases from J, with 14 bases in between. The CDR3: CASSAGSMNYEQYF. The CDR3 DNA sequence: TGTGCCAGCAGCGCAGGCTCCATGAACTACGAGCAGTACTTC.

The chain uses TRBV24-1 and TRBJ2-2; D call uncertain. CDR1 is KGHDR and CDR2 is SFDVKD in the germline V gene. Trimming took off 4 bases at V and 4 bases at J, with 9 bases between the two ends. The CDR3 contains 14 residues. CDR3 in amino acids: CATSDPLGTGELFF. The CDR3, as DNA: TGTGCCACCAGTGACCCCCTCGGCACCGGGGAGCTGTTTTTT.

A few counts support this clone. The CDR3 region is CASSLYQGGFGNTIYF. The CDR3 region has the DNA TGTGCCAGCAGCTTATACCAGGGAGGCTTTGGAAACACCATATATTTT. The chain recombines TRBV11-2 with TRBJ1-3; D perhaps matches TRBD1 (5 bases). Germline V lookup: CDR1 SGHAT, CDR2 FQNNGV. This CDR3 contains 16 residues. V lost 2 bases, J lost 3 bases, and 14 bases lay in between.

The CDR3 DNA reads TGCAGTGCTAGTTCCGGGGGAGGGGGCTACACCTTC. Protein product: CSASSGGGGYTF. The rearrangement links TRBV20-1 to TRBJ1-2; maybe TRBD1 (5 bases). Per the germline V gene, CDR1 is DFQATT and CDR2 is SNEGSKA (reference sequence). Trimming removed 3 bases at V and 8 bases at J, with 13 bases between. The CDR3 is 12 amino acids.

The rearrangement links TRBV7-9 to TRBJ1-4, with a possible D match to TRBD1 (5 bases). CDR1 is SEHNR and CDR2 is FQNEAQ in the germline V gene (reference sequence). The CDR3 loop spans 14 amino acids. V dropped 1 base and J dropped 6 bases, with 9 bases sitting between them. The CDR3 DNA follows: TGTGCCAGCAGCTTAGGGGGGTTGGATGAAAAACTGTTTTTT. This gives the protein CASSLGGLDEKLFF.

The chain carries TRBV23-1 and TRBJ1-1, with 10 bases matching TRBD1. TRBV23-1 is an open reading frame, and its role is uncertain. Trimming at V came to 7 bases and at J to 0 bases, leaving 8 bases not matched to a gene. The CDR3 runs to 16 residues. CDR3 region: CASNRQGARMNTEAFF. DNA of the CDR3: TGCGCCAGCAATCGACAGGGGGCTCGGATGAACACTGAAGCTTTCTTT.

V and J are TRBV27 and TRBJ1-5, with D possibly being TRBD1 (5 bases). This CDR3 has 16 amino acids. The V and J ends lost 1 base and 1 base respectively, with 11 bases between them. CDR1 is MNHEY and CDR2 is SMNVEV in the germline V gene (reference sequence). CDR3 coding DNA: TGTGCCAGCAGTTTATGGGGGGGTGAGAGCAATCAGCCCCAGCATTTT. Translating gives CASSLWGGESNQPQHF.

The CDR3 bases are TGTGCCAGCACCAACACCCGGACAGGGCTCAACTCACCCCTCCACTTT. It translates to CASTNTRTGLNSPLHF. This chain joins TRBV5-5 and TRBJ1-6; 8 nucleotides line up with TRBD1. Germline CDR1 reads SGHKS; CDR2 reads YYEKEE (reference sequence). V shed 6 bases, J shed 10 bases, and the junction held 15 bases outside the gene matches. This CDR3 spans 16 amino acids.

This chain links TRBV6-2 or TRBV6-3 with TRBJ1-5; D ambiguous. The CDR3 has 16 residues. The germline V gene encodes CDR1 MNHEY and CDR2 SVGEGT. The V and J ends lost 7 bases and 6 bases respectively, with 22 bases between them. In DNA, the CDR3 is TGTGCCAGCACCCCCAACGGGGTAGCCTTCTTTCAGCCCCAGCATTTT. Translated: CASTPNGVAFFQPQHF.

The chain has TRBV3-1 (or the pseudogene TRBV3-2) and TRBJ1-5; D might be TRBD1 (6 bases). Germline V gene data show CDR1 as LGHDT and CDR2 as YNNKEL (reference sequence). Trimming stripped 2 bases from V and 3 bases from J, with 17 bases between. The length of the CDR3 is 17 residues. The CDR3 sequence: CASSQMGAGGVNQPQHF. CDR3 nucleotide sequence: TGTGCCAGCAGCCAAATGGGGGCCGGTGGTGTCAATCAGCCCCAGCATTTT.

This chain uses TRBV7-2 with TRBJ2-5; 11 bases map to TRBD2. Germline V gives CDR1 SGHTA, CDR2 FQGNSA. CDR3 length: 17 residues. J was trimmed by 4 bases and V by 1 base; bases with no gene match: 8. The CDR3 coding sequence is TGTGCCAGCAGCTTAGTTAGCGGGGGGGCCTCGGGAGAGACCCAGTACTTC. Translated: CASSLVSGGASGETQYF.

V gene TRBV6-5 combines with J gene TRBJ1-1; D remains ambiguous. The germline V gene encodes CDR1 MNHEY and CDR2 SVGAGI. Trimming left V 3 bases short and J 1 base short, with 12 bases between. This CDR3 has 15 residues. CDR3 protein: CASSYLEGGNTEAFF. CDR3 DNA: TGTGCCAGCAGTTATTTGGAGGGCGGGAACACTGAAGCTTTCTTT.

This clone has just one count. This rearrangement joins TRBV13 to TRBJ1-4; D is uncertain. V was pared by 3 bases and J by 1 base, with 6 bases between. There are 14 residues in the CDR3. From germline, CDR1 is PRHDT and CDR2 FYEKMQ (reference sequence). CDR3 in DNA: TGTGCCAGCAGCTTCAAGGGAACTAATGAAAAACTGTTTTTT. Its protein product is CASSFKGTNEKLFF.

The chain couples TRBV6-5 to TRBJ1-5; D is unresolved. The CDR3 spans 15 residues. V lost 2 bases and J lost 1, with 9 bases in between. The germline V gene encodes CDR1 MNHEY and CDR2 SVGAGI. In nucleotides, the CDR3 is TGTGCCAGCAGTTACAGCGCAGTGAGCAATCAGCCCCAGCATTTT. The encoded protein is CASSYSAVSNQPQHF.

The J gene is TRBJ1-1, the V gene TRBV7-3; D might be TRBD1 (6 bases). V lost 5 bases and J 9 bases, leaving 13 bases between the germline ends. This CDR3 is 12 amino acids long. Germline-derived CDR1 and CDR2 are SGHTA and FQGTGA. The DNA for the CDR3 is TGTGCCAGCAGCATTGCCGGGACAAAAGCTTTCTTT. Protein product: CASSIAGTKAFF.

This sequence joins TRBV6-1 and TRBJ1-5; weak D call: TRBD1 (5 bases). The CDR3 runs 15 residues. CDR1 MNHNS and CDR2 SASEGT come from the germline V gene. V lost 3 bases and J lost 3, with 12 bases in between. The CDR3 bases are TGTGCCAGCAGTGAGAGGGGACGGGTCAATCAGCCCCAGCATTTT. This codes for CASSERGRVNQPQHF.

The chain combines TRBV11-2 with TRBJ1-5; D is undetermined. Germline CDR1 is SGHAT and CDR2 is FQNNGV. Trimming stripped 1 base from V and 2 bases from J, with 6 bases between. CDR3 length: 14 residues. Here the CDR3 DNA reads TGTGCCAGCAGCTTAGGCCAGGGCAATCAGCCCCAGCATTTT. It codes for CASSLGQGNQPQHF.

This chain links TRBV3-1 (or the pseudogene TRBV3-2) with TRBJ2-5; 8 bases are a match to TRBD2. This CDR3 spans 18 amino acids. The V gene's germline CDR1 is LGHDT and CDR2 YNNKEL (reference sequence). The junction had 16 bases not matched to a gene; V was cut back by 2 bases and J by 5 bases. CDR3 residues: CASSQNQRTSRGWETQYF. CDR3 DNA: TGTGCCAGCAGCCAAAACCAGAGGACTAGCAGAGGGTGGGAGACCCAGTACTTC.